The T cell receptor (beta chain) described here comes from a study of T-cell reconstitution after alpha-beta-depleted transplantation in children. This clonotype was detected a few times. Construction of the TCRbeta library involved unique molecular identifiers. TCRdb reprocessed the PCR reads via MiXCR and lists one record per CDR3 protein. Counted here are more than 250,000 distinct CDR3 sequences, more than 8% occurring once; the ten biggest clones make up about a tenth. V dropped 5 bases and J dropped 6; count of bases not matched to a gene: 12. Germline V gives CDR1 PRHDT, CDR2 FYEKMQ (reference sequence). There are 17 residues in the CDR3.

The TCR was taken from a human donor who donated a stem cell graft to a child with SCID. This specimen was PBMCs from the stem cell graft donor, taken from the stem cell graft. The chain uses TRBV13 and TRBJ2-2; TRBD1 aligns across 10 bases. CDR3 sequence (DNA): TGTGCCAGCAGCCCGATACCGGGACAGGGGATGTCCGGGGAGCTGTTTTTT. As protein: CASSPIPGQGMSGELFF. The variable domain in full, with the rest retrieved from reference TRBV13 and TRBJ2-2, is AAGVIQSPRHLIKEKRETATLKCYPIPRHDTVYWYQQGPGQDPQFLISFYEKMQSDKGSIPDRFSAQQFSDYHSELNMSSLELGDSALYFCASSPIPGQGMSGELFFGEGSRLTVL.